This entry concerns a single T cell receptor (beta chain). In the source study's methods: Amplification with reference gene primers provided the estimates of nucleated cell counts. The assay was immunoSEQ multiplex PCR, and TCRdb's table has in-frame clones only and misses some. D and trimming come from the DNA, and the V and J calls and clone size come from that table. The data contain about 120,000 clones, approximately 83% of them singletons. This CDR3 comprises 19 residues. The J segment lost 3 bases and the V segment lost 0 bases, leaving 13 bases of the junction unmatched. The germline CDR1 and CDR2 sequences are LNHDA and SQIVND (reference sequence). The sample originates from a study of blood T cell repertoires in COVID-19. Study summary: The United States, Italy and Spain supplied acute and convalescent COVID-19 samples. Sample material is recorded as cDNA or gDNA derived from T cells, B-cell-depleted T cells, or PBMCs.

The V gene is TRBV19, the J gene TRBJ1-1; 10 positions match TRBD1. The sequence came from an older man with acute or convalescent COVID-19. The sample was peripheral blood. Written as DNA, the CDR3 is TGTGCCAGTAGTATAGACCAGGGCCGGGACAGGGGTTATTACACTGAAGCTTTCTTT. Protein: CASSIDQGRDRGYYTEAFF. Drawing the rest from reference TRBV19 and TRBJ1-1, the complete variable domain is DGGITQSPKYLFRKEGQNVTLSCEQNLNHDAMYWYRQDPGQGLRLIYYSQIVNDFQKGDIAEGYSVSREKKESFPLTVTSAQKNPTAFYLCASSIDQGRDRGYYTEAFFGQGTRLTVV.